These T cell receptor beta chains were read from a single sample in a study of shared clonotypes between healthy human individuals. Here immunoSEQ multiplex PCR was the method, and the copy in TCRdb shows in-frame clones only, minus some. The sample contains roughly 2.5 million clones, 85% to 95% of which appear only once. Sequencing input: naive CD4+ T cells sorted from blood. The origin of the receptors is a man younger than 35 in good health. The CDR3 runs from the conserved cysteine through the conserved F or W. Fields, in order: D gene, clone size, V gene, J gene, CDR3 DNA, CDR3 protein. D genes are given only for firm matches. Part of the rows lack a size; the others show once, few, many or a class for expanded clones.

.	.	TRBV15	TRBJ2-7	TGTGCCACCAGCAGAGAATCAGTTTTAGACTACGAGCAGTACTTC	CATSRESVLDYEQYF
TRBD1	.	TRBV5-6	TRBJ1-4	TGTGCCAGCAGCTTGGTATATGGGACAGGCTATGAAAAACTGTTTTTT	CASSLVYGTGYEKLFF
TRBD1	.	TRBV18	TRBJ1-4	TGTGCCAGCTCACCTACCGGGACAGGGTATGAAAAACTGTTTTTT	CASSPTGTGYEKLFF
.	.	TRBV29-1	TRBJ2-3	TGCAGCGTTGCGTCGGCGGATACGCAGTATTTT	CSVASADTQYF
TRBD1	.	TRBV19	TRBJ2-7	TGTGCCAGTAGAGACAGGGGGGACGAGCAGTACTTC	CASRDRGDEQYF
TRBD1	once	TRBV19	TRBJ2-6	TGTGCCAGGGACAGGGGGCCTGGGGCCAACGTCCTGACTTTC	CARDRGPGANVLTF
TRBD2	.	TRBV30	TRBJ2-1	TGTGCCTGGAGTGGTCTAGCGGGTACTGAGCAGTTCTTC	CAWSGLAGTEQFF
.	.	TRBV6-6	TRBJ2-1	TGTGCCACCCGGGTCAGCTCCTACAATGAGCAGTTCTTC	CATRVSSYNEQFF
.	.	TRBV30	TRBJ2-5	TGTGCCTGGAGTGTAAACCGGGGCGGCCTTACCCAGTACTTC	CAWSVNRGGLTQYF
.	.	TRBV10-3	TRBJ2-3	TGTGCCATCAGTGGGGGGGGCACAGATACGCAGTATTTT	CAISGGGTDTQYF
TRBD2	.	TRBV2	TRBJ2-7	TGTGCCAGCAGGCGGGGGAGCGACGAGCAGTACTTC	CASRRGSDEQYF
.	once	TRBV6-5	TRBJ2-7	TGTGCCAGCAGGGGGGTGGGCGAGCAGTACTTC	CASRGVGEQYF
TRBD1	.	TRBV18	TRBJ1-3	TGTGCCAGCTCAGAACAGGGGTCCGGAAACACCATATATTTT	CASSEQGSGNTIYF
.	.	TRBV6-5	TRBJ1-1	TGTGCCAGCAGTCGCCATACGGGGGCGGAAGAGGCTTTCTTT	CASSRHTGAEEAFF
.	once	TRBV7-7	TRBJ2-2	TGTGCTAGCAGCTTGTCTGGGGTGACCGGGGAGCTGTTTTTT	CASSLSGVTGELFF
.	.	TRBV12-2	TRBJ2-7	TGTGCAAGTCGCTTAGGAGCACAGGGGGCCGTCTACGAGCAGTACTTC	CASRLGAQGAVYEQYF
TRBD1	.	TRBV10-1	TRBJ2-3	TGCGCCAGCAGTGCAGGGACAGGTACTAGCACAGATACGCAGTATTTT	CASSAGTGTSTDTQYF
.	.	TRBV2	TRBJ2-3	TGTGCCAGCAGTGAAATTAGTCTAGGCACAGATACGCAGTATTTT	CASSEISLGTDTQYF
.	.	TRBV11-2	TRBJ2-1	TGTGCCAGCAGCTTAGAGTCAGAGCAGTTCTTC	CASSLESEQFF
.	.	TRBV5-4	TRBJ1-2	TGTGCCAGCAGCTTCGCTGGGGAAGGCTACACCTTC	CASSFAGEGYTF
.	.	TRBV6-5	TRBJ2-7	TGTGCCAGCAGTTACCAAATCGCCGGCGGGGAGCAGTACTTC	CASSYQIAGGEQYF
TRBD2	.	TRBV9	TRBJ2-3	TGTGCCAGCAGCCCATCGACGGGACTAGCGGGAGATGGGGCAAGCACAGATACGCAGTATTTT	CASSPSTGLAGDGASTDTQYF
TRBD2	once	TRBV28	TRBJ2-5	TGTGCCAGCAGTTTACAGGGCGGGGGCCAAGAGACCCAGTACTTC	CASSLQGGGQETQYF
.	.	TRBV2	TRBJ1-2	TGTGCCAGCAGTGTTTCAGGGGCCGGTGGCTACACCTTC	CASSVSGAGGYTF
.	.	TRBV6-6	TRBJ2-3	TGTGCCACCCGCGGGACCCGCAGCACAGATACGCAGTATTTT	CATRGTRSTDTQYF
.	few	TRBV6-1	TRBJ2-5	TGTGCCAGCAGTGAACAGGGAGCGGAGACCCAGTACTTC	CASSEQGAETQYF
TRBD2	.	TRBV28	TRBJ2-1	TGTGCCAGCAGTTACCAGGGAGCGGGGGTCGACAATGAGCAGTTCTTC	CASSYQGAGVDNEQFF
TRBD1	.	TRBV2	TRBJ1-6	TGTGCCAGCGGGAAGACAGGGGGAAATTCACCCCTCCACTTT	CASGKTGGNSPLHF
.	.	TRBV11-2	TRBJ2-2	TGTGCCAGCAGCGCGCTTTCGACTGTTAACACCGGGGAGCTGTTTTTT	CASSALSTVNTGELFF
TRBD2	.	TRBV18	TRBJ2-5	TGTGCCAGCTCACCCGCTCGGCTAGCGGGAGCGGTAGAGACCCAGTACTTC	CASSPARLAGAVETQYF
TRBD2	.	TRBV30	TRBJ2-2	TGTGCCTGGAGTTCACTAGCGGGGGCGGGGACCGGGGAGCTGTTTTTT	CAWSSLAGAGTGELFF
TRBD2	.	TRBV6-4	TRBJ2-1	TGTGCGTTTAAAACCGGGACTAGAACATACAATGAGCAGTTCTTC	CAFKTGTRTYNEQFF
TRBD2	.	TRBV10-3	TRBJ2-3	TGTGCCATCAGTGAGTCGACTAGCGGGGGGGCATCAGATACGCAGTATTTT	CAISESTSGGASDTQYF
.	.	TRBV6-1	TRBJ2-7	TGTGCCAGCAGTGTGCACAGATTGACCTACGAGCAGTACTTC	CASSVHRLTYEQYF
TRBD1	.	TRBV9	TRBJ1-6	TGTGCCAGCAGCCCCTCGTCAGGGGGCTCTTTGTCACCCCTCCACTTT	CASSPSSGGSLSPLHF
.	.	TRBV7-9	TRBJ2-3	TGTGCCAGCAGAACTGGGACCGCAGATACGCAGTATTTT	CASRTGTADTQYF
TRBD2	.	TRBV9	TRBJ2-5	TGTGCCAGCAGCCCGGGGGAACTAGCGGGGGCGGGGACCCAGTACTTC	CASSPGELAGAGTQYF
.	.	TRBV5-6	TRBJ1-6	TGTGCCAGCAGCGAATTCAGAGATTCACCCCTCCACTTT	CASSEFRDSPLHF
TRBD2	.	TRBV27	TRBJ2-3	TGTGCCAGCAGTTCCTTAACTAGCGGGGTGGGTACAAATACGCAGTATTTT	CASSSLTSGVGTNTQYF
TRBD2	.	TRBV5-6	TRBJ2-3	TGTGCCAGCAGCCTCCGACTAGCGGGAGGGGGGGATACGCAGTATTTT	CASSLRLAGGGDTQYF
.	.	TRBV6-1	TRBJ1-1	TGTGCCAGCAGACCTCCGGGACGGATGAACACTGAAGCTTTCTTT	CASRPPGRMNTEAFF
TRBD1	.	TRBV7-2	TRBJ2-2	TGTGCCAGCAGCTTGAGGGGGCTGGACACCGGGGAGCTGTTTTTT	CASSLRGLDTGELFF
.	.	TRBV5-1	TRBJ2-2	TGCGCCAGCAGCTTCAACGGACAAACGAACACCGGGGAGCTGTTTTTT	CASSFNGQTNTGELFF
.	.	TRBV27	TRBJ1-2	TGTGCCAGCAGTTTGAAGGGAAGAGCAAACTATGGCTACACCTTC	CASSLKGRANYGYTF
.	.	TRBV19	TRBJ1-5	TGTGCCGGGGGTCCGACAGCCACGACCAATCAGCCCCAGCATTTT	CAGGPTATTNQPQHF
.	.	TRBV11-2	TRBJ2-2	TGTGCCAGCAATCCGATAAGGTCGAACACCGGGGAGCTGTTTTTT	CASNPIRSNTGELFF
.	.	TRBV10-1	TRBJ1-2	TGCGCCAGCAGTGAGTCGGGCAGACCAAGCGGCTACACCTTC	CASSESGRPSGYTF